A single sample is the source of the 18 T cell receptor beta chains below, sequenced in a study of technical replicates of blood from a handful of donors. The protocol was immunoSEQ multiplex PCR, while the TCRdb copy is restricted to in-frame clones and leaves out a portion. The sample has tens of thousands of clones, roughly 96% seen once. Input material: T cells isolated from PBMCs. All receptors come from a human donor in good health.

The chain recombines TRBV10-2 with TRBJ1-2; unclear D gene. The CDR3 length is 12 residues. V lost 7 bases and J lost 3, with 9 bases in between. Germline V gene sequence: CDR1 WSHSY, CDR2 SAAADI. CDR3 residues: CASTEGDYGYTF. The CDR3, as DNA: TGCGCCAGCACCGAGGGCGACTATGGCTACACCTTC.

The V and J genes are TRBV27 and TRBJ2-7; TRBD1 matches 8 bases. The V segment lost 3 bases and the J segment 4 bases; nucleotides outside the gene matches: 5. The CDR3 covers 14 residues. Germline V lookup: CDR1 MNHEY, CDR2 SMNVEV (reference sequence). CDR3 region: CASSLNRGAYEQYF. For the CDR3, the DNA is TGTGCCAGCAGTTTGAACAGGGGGGCGTACGAGCAGTACTTC.

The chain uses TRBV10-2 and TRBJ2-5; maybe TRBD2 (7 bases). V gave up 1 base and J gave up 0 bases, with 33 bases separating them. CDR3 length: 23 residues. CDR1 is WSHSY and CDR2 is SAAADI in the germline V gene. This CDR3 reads CASSEYVASLGASGYTYQETQYF. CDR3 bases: TGCGCCAGCAGTGAGTACGTCGCGTCGTTGGGGGCTAGCGGATACACGTACCAAGAGACCCAGTACTTC.

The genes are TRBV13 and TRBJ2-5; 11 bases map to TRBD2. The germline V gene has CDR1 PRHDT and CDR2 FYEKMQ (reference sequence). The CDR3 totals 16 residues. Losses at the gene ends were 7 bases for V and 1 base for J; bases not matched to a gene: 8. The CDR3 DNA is TGTGCCAGCACTTCGACTAGCGGGGAGAGCCAAGAGACCCAGTACTTC. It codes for CASTSTSGESQETQYF.

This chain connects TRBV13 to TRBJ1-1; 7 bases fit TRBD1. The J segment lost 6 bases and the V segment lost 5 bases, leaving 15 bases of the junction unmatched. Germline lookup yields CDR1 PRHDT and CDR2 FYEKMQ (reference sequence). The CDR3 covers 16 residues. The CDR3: CASSVQGLGLFAEAFF. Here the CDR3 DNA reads TGTGCCAGCAGCGTACAGGGGTTAGGATTATTCGCTGAAGCTTTCTTT. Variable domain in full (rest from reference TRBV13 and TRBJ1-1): AAGVIQSPRHLIKEKRETATLKCYPIPRHDTVYWYQQGPGQDPQFLISFYEKMQSDKGSIPDRFSAQQFSDYHSELNMSSLELGDSALYFCASSVQGLGLFAEAFFGQGTRLTVV.

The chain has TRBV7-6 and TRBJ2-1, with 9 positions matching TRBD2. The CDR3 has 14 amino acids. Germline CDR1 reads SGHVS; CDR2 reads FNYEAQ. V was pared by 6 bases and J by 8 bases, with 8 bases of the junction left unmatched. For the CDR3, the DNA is TGTGCCAGCAGGGGGGGACTAGCCAGAGATGAGCAGTTCTTC. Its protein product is CASRGGLARDEQFF.

The DNA of the CDR3 is TGCAGCGTTGAAGATAAGAGACAGGTCGGCTATGGCTACACCTTC. Its protein product is CSVEDKRQVGYGYTF. The chain carries TRBV29-1 and TRBJ1-2, with D possibly TRBD1 on 6 matching bases. There are 15 residues in the CDR3. CDR1 is SQVTM, CDR2 ANQGSEA, per germline. Trimming stripped 0 bases from V and 4 bases from J, with 15 bases between.

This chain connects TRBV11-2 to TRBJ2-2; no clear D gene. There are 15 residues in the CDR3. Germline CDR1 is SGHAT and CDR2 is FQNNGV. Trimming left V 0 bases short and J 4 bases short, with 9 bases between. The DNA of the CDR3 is TGTGCCAGCAGCTTAGATCGTTTCCGCACCGGGGAGCTGTTTTTT. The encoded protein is CASSLDRFRTGELFF.

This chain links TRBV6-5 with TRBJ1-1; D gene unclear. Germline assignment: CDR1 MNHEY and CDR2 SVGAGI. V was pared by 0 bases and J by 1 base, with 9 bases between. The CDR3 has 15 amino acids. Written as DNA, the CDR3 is TGTGCCAGCAGTTACTCGGAGGTGGCGAACACTGAAGCTTTCTTT. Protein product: CASSYSEVANTEAFF.

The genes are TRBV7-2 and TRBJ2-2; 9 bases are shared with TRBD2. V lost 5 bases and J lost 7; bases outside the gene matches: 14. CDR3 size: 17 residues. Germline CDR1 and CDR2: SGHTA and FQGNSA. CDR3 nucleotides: TGTGCCAGCAGCATTAGTAGCGGGAGCCAACGAAGCGGGGAGCTGTTTTTT. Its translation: CASSISSGSQRSGELFF.

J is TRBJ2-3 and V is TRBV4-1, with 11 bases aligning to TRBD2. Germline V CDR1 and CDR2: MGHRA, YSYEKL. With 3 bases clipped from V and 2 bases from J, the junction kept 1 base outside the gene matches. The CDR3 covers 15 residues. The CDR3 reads CASSQGLADTDTQYF. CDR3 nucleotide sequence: TGCGCCAGCAGCCAGGGACTAGCGGACACAGATACGCAGTATTTT.

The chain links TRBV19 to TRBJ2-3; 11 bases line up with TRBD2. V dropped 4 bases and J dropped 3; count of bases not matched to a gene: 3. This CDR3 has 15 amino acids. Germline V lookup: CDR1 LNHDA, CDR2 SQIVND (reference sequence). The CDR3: CASSTTSGSTDTQYF. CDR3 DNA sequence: TGTGCCAGTAGTACTACTAGCGGGAGTACAGATACGCAGTATTTT.

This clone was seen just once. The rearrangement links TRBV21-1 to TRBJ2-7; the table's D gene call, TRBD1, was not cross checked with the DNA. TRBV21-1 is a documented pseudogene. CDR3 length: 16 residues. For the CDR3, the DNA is TGTGCCAGCAGCAAAGTACAGGGCTACCTTACCTACGAGCAGTACTTC. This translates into CASSKVQGYLTYEQYF.

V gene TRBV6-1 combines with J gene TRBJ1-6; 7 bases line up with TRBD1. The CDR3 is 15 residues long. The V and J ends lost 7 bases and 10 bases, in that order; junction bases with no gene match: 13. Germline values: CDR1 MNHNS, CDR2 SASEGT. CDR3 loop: CASTAERGGYSPLHF. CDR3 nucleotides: TGTGCCAGCACCGCCGAACGAGGGGGCTACTCACCCCTCCACTTT.

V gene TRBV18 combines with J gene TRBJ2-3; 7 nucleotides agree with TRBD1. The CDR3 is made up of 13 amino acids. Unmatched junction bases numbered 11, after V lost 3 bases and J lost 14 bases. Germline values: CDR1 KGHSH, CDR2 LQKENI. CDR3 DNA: TGTGCCAGCTCACCCGATCGACAGGGTAAGCGGTATTTT. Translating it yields CASSPDRQGKRYF.

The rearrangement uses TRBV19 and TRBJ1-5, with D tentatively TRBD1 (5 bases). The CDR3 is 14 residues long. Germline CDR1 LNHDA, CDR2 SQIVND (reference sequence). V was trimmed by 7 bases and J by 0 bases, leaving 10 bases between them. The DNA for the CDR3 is TGTGCCAGTATAGACAGTTATAGCAATCAGCCCCAGCATTTT. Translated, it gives CASIDSYSNQPQHF.

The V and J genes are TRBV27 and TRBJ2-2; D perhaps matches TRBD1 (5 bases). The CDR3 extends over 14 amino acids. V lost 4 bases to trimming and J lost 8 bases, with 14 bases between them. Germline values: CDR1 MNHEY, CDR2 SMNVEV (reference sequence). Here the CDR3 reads CASSWQGPTGELFF. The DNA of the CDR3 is TGTGCCAGCAGTTGGCAGGGTCCCACTGGGGAGCTGTTTTTT.

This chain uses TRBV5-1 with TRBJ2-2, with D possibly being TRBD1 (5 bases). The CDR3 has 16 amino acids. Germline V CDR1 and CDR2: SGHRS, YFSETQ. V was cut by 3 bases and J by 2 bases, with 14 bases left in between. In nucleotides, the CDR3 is TGCGCCAGCAGCTCCCCAGACAGATCCAACACCGGGGAGCTGTTTTTT. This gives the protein CASSSPDRSNTGELFF.